Each of the 27 T cell receptor beta chains below was sequenced from the same sample in a study of response to subunit inactivated influenza vaccine. TCRdb used MiXCR to reprocess the RT-PCR reads, holding one entry per CDR3 protein. Here the sample spans 490,000 or so distinct CDR3 sequences, about 7.6% being singletons. Sequencing was performed on PBMCs from blood, taken roughly 24 months after vaccination. The receptors here all came from a man aged 50 to 69 who received an inactivated influenza vaccine.

This clonotype was recorded a few times. V and J are TRBV28 and TRBJ2-5; 7 nucleotides agree with TRBD1. This CDR3 has 14 residues. The germline CDR1 and CDR2 sequences are MDHEN and SYDVKM. The V segment lost 6 bases and the J segment 2 bases; nucleotides outside the gene matches: 6. The CDR3 DNA follows: TGTGCCAGCAGCCGGAGACAGGGTCAAGAGACCCAGTACTTC. Translated: CASSRRQGQETQYF. Combining the CDR3 with reference TRBV28 and TRBJ2-5 gives the whole variable domain DVKVTQSSRYLVKRTGEKVFLECVQDMDHENMFWYRQDPGLGLRLIYFSYDVKMKEKGDIPEGYSVSREKKERFSLILESASTNQTSMYLCASSRRQGQETQYFGPGTRLLVL.

The V gene is TRBV20-1, the J gene TRBJ1-4, with 7 bases identical to TRBD1. The CDR3 loop spans 14 amino acids. The J segment lost 3 bases and the V segment lost 6 bases, leaving 7 bases of the junction unmatched. CDR1 DFQATT and CDR2 SNEGSKA come from the germline V gene (reference sequence). In DNA, the CDR3 is TGCAGTGCCCTCCCGGGACAGCCTAATGAAAAACTGTTTTTT. Translating gives CSALPGQPNEKLFF.

In this sample, this clonotype turned up a few times. V and J are TRBV5-6 and TRBJ2-1; D remains ambiguous. Trimming removed 0 bases from V and 9 bases from J, with 7 bases in between. CDR1 SGHDT and CDR2 YYEEEE come from the germline V gene. The CDR3 contains 12 residues. In nucleotides, the CDR3 is TGTGCCAGCAGCTTGGTAGGGCCTGAGCAGTTCTTC. It translates to CASSLVGPEQFF.

This clonotype was seen ten or more times. V gene TRBV12-3 or TRBV12-4 combines with J gene TRBJ2-5; D possibly corresponds to TRBD2 (5 bases). CDR3 length equals 12 residues. V lost 3 bases, J lost 5 bases, and 7 bases lay in between. Written as DNA, the CDR3 is TGTGCCAGCAGTTTGCGGGTGGAGACCCAGTACTTC. Encoded protein: CASSLRVETQYF.

The table lists this clonotype with a few counts. The chain recombines TRBV4-3 with TRBJ2-5; TRBD1 aligns across 8 bases. Germline lookup yields CDR1 LGHNA and CDR2 YSLEER. The V gene end was trimmed by 1 base and the J gene end by 4 bases; junction bases not matched to a gene: 2. The CDR3 extends over 14 amino acids. The CDR3 DNA reads TGCGCCAGCAGCCAAGGGACAGGGCGAGAGACCCAGTACTTC. Translated: CASSQGTGRETQYF.

In its sample, this clonotype was seen a few times. This chain uses TRBV6-2 or TRBV6-3 with TRBJ2-7, with D possibly being TRBD1 (5 bases). This CDR3 has 16 amino acids. V was trimmed by 5 bases and J by 3 bases, leaving 20 bases between them. The V gene's germline CDR1 is MNHEY and CDR2 SVGEGT. In nucleotides, the CDR3 is TGTGCCAGCAGTCCTAACCAAGGACATCTTTTCTACGAGCAGTACTTC. Protein: CASSPNQGHLFYEQYF.

This clonotype was recorded a few times. V and J are TRBV13 and TRBJ2-7; unclear D gene. V lost 6 bases and J 4 bases, leaving 16 bases between the germline ends. The V gene's germline CDR1 is PRHDT and CDR2 FYEKMQ (reference sequence). This CDR3 contains 14 residues. CDR3 residues: CASSRINGGYEQYF. For the CDR3, the DNA is TGTGCCAGCAGTCGAATAAATGGTGGTTACGAGCAGTACTTC.

This clonotype was detected only a few times. The chain recombines TRBV12-3 or TRBV12-4 with TRBJ1-5, with D perhaps TRBD1 (5 bases). The CDR3 totals 13 residues. Trimming left V 6 bases short and J 11 bases short, with 17 bases between. CDR3 sequence: CASSSRAAGTQHF. The DNA of the CDR3 is TGTGCCAGCAGCTCCAGGGCCGCCGGGACCCAGCATTTT.

The chain has TRBV6-2 or TRBV6-3 and TRBJ2-1; D is unclear. The V gene lost 2 bases and the J gene lost 5 bases, with 10 bases spanning the gap. From germline, CDR1 is MNHEY and CDR2 SVGEGT. The CDR3 totals 14 residues. This CDR3 is CASSYLPYNNEQFF. The DNA for the CDR3 is TGTGCCAGCAGTTACCTACCCTACAACAATGAGCAGTTCTTC.

The rearrangement uses TRBV7-9 and TRBJ2-2; the match to TRBD2 covers 7 bases. CDR1 is SEHNR and CDR2 is FQNEAQ in the germline V gene (reference sequence). CDR3 length: 16 amino acids. V was clipped by 6 bases and J by 5 bases; unmatched bases: 12. This CDR3 reads CASRAGNSRGTGELFF. The CDR3 nucleotides are TGTGCCAGCAGAGCGGGGAATTCAAGGGGAACCGGGGAGCTGTTTTTT.

The chain recombines TRBV4-3 with TRBJ2-1; a weak D match, TRBD1 (5 bases). The CDR3 consists of 15 residues. Germline CDR1 is LGHNA and CDR2 is YSLEER. Trimming cost V 1 base and J 5 bases, with 12 bases left between them. For the CDR3, the DNA is TGCGCCAGCAGCCAAGGTCGATCAGGGCACAATGAGCAGTTCTTC. This translates into CASSQGRSGHNEQFF.

This clonotype showed up many times. The CDR3 region has the DNA TGTGCCAGCAGCCCGTCGACGGGCAGATCAAACATTCAGTACTTC. Translated, it gives CASSPSTGRSNIQYF. The chain employs TRBV7-8 and TRBJ2-4, with no clear D. The CDR3 is 15 residues long. The V end lost 5 bases, the J end lost 6 bases, and 17 bases lay between the germline ends. In germline, CDR1 is SGHVS, CDR2 FQNEAQ.

Only a few counts were recorded for this clonotype. This chain connects TRBV5-1 to TRBJ2-2; no reliable D call. V was trimmed by 6 bases and J by 4 bases, leaving 10 bases between them. Germline V gene sequence: CDR1 SGHRS, CDR2 YFSETQ. The CDR3 is 13 residues long. CDR3 loop: CASKLGFTGELFF. The CDR3 DNA sequence: TGCGCCAGCAAACTGGGATTCACCGGGGAGCTGTTTTTT.

This clonotype showed up just a few times. The V and J genes are TRBV4-2 and TRBJ1-6; perhaps TRBD1 as D (5 bases). Germline V CDR1 and CDR2: LGHNA, YNFKEQ. The CDR3 runs to 15 residues. V was pared by 1 base and J by 5 bases, with 9 bases between. This chain's CDR3 is CASSQAWGNNSPLHF. Here the CDR3 DNA reads TGTGCCAGCAGCCAAGCGTGGGGGAATAATTCACCCCTCCACTTT.

This chain joins TRBV20-1 and TRBJ2-1, with 8 bases aligning to TRBD1. CDR1 and CDR2 (germline): DFQATT, SNEGSKA (reference sequence). The CDR3 extends over 14 amino acids. Unmatched junction bases numbered 8, after V lost 3 bases and J lost 7 bases. CDR3 nucleotides: TGCAGTGCTAGGAAAGGGACAGGTTGGAATGAGCAGTTCTTC. It translates to CSARKGTGWNEQFF.

This clonotype was seen a handful of times. The chain recombines TRBV6-1 with TRBJ1-2, with unresolved D. V was clipped by 5 bases and J by 0 bases, with 10 bases between them. In germline, CDR1 is MNHNS, CDR2 SASEGT. The CDR3 extends over 14 amino acids. CDR3 DNA: TGTGCCAGCAGTCCCAGGTTCTCTAACTATGGCTACACCTTC. It codes for CASSPRFSNYGYTF.

This clonotype was recorded many times. This chain links TRBV5-1 with TRBJ1-6, with 12 bases that match TRBD1. V shed 4 bases, J shed 8 bases, and the junction held 4 bases outside the gene matches. The germline V gene encodes CDR1 SGHRS and CDR2 YFSETQ. The CDR3 extends over 15 amino acids. The CDR3 sequence is CASSTGQGADSPLHF. In nucleotides, the CDR3 is TGCGCCAGCAGCACGGGACAGGGGGCTGATTCACCCCTCCACTTT.

This clonotype was counted at least ten times. V gene TRBV5-1 combines with J gene TRBJ1-3, with D possibly being TRBD1 (5 bases). This CDR3 is 13 amino acids long. CDR1 and CDR2 (germline): SGHRS, YFSETQ. V was clipped by 4 bases and J by 4 bases, with 9 bases between them. The CDR3 DNA sequence: TGCGCCAGCAGCCCAAGACAGGGAAACACCATATATTTT. It translates to CASSPRQGNTIYF. The full variable domain, in which reference TRBV5-1 and TRBJ1-3 provide the parts outside the CDR3, is KAGVTQTPRYLIKTRGQQVTLSCSPISGHRSVSWYQQTPGQGLQFLFEYFSETQRNKGNFPGRFSGRQFSNSRSEMNVSTLELGDSALYLCASSPRQGNTIYFGEGSWLTVV.

The chain employs TRBV7-9 and TRBJ2-5; D is uncertain. V gave up 2 bases and J gave up 2 bases, with 9 bases separating them. The V gene's germline CDR1 is SEHNR and CDR2 FQNEAQ (reference sequence). CDR3 length: 14 amino acids. CDR3 sequence reads: CASSLWGVQETQYF. In DNA form, the CDR3 reads TGTGCCAGCAGCTTATGGGGTGTTCAAGAGACCCAGTACTTC.

This clonotype was observed a handful of times. The gene calls are TRBV6-5 and TRBJ2-5, with D unclear. V was shortened by 0 bases and J by 5 bases, with 7 bases between the two germline ends. The germline CDR1 and CDR2 sequences are MNHEY and SVGAGI. This CDR3 contains 13 residues. CDR3: CASSYSLSETQYF. The CDR3 DNA reads as TGTGCCAGCAGTTACTCGCTATCGGAGACCCAGTACTTC.

A remark on this clonotype: Since a much larger clone is just one base distant, this may be a read error. This sequence joins TRBV7-2 and TRBJ2-2; 9 nucleotides agree with TRBD1. Germline-derived CDR1 and CDR2 are SGHTA and FQGNSA. The CDR3 is 15 amino acids. The ends lost 4 bases at V and 9 bases at J; junction bases unmatched: 9. The CDR3 bases are TGTGCCAGCAGCTGGGGGACAGGGCGGACCCGGGAGCTGTTTTTT. It yields the protein CASSWGTGRTRELFF.

J is TRBJ1-3 and V is TRBV9; TRBD1 is a possible D gene (5 bases). The germline V gene has CDR1 SGDLS and CDR2 YYNGEE. This CDR3 comprises 16 residues. Deletions cut 0 bases from V and 0 bases from J, with 10 bases between. CDR3 sequence: CASSVGGRGSGNTIYF. DNA of the CDR3: TGTGCCAGCAGCGTAGGTGGAAGGGGCTCTGGAAACACCATATATTTT.

This clonotype was seen a handful of times. The chain couples TRBV10-2 to TRBJ2-5; tentatively, D is TRBD2 (7 bases). The CDR3 is made up of 15 amino acids. Germline V gene data show CDR1 as WSHSY and CDR2 as SAAADI. V was cut by 8 bases and J by 6 bases, with 22 bases left in between. CDR3 in amino acids: CASQGTWGGGKTQYF. CDR3 bases: TGCGCCAGCCAAGGGACCTGGGGGGGCGGAAAGACCCAGTACTTC.

This clonotype occurred a few times. This chain connects TRBV27 to TRBJ2-2; tentative D call: TRBD1 (6 bases). V was pared by 2 bases and J by 8 bases, with 12 bases between. Germline lookup yields CDR1 MNHEY and CDR2 SMNVEV (reference sequence). This CDR3 has 14 residues. The CDR3 bases are TGTGCCAGCAGTTTAATTTGGGGGCAAGGGGAGCTGTTTTTT. Residues: CASSLIWGQGELFF.

The table lists this clonotype with many counts. The chain uses TRBV12-3 or TRBV12-4 and TRBJ2-1, with unresolved D. CDR3 length: 13 amino acids. With 5 bases removed from V and 6 bases from J, the gap between germline ends came to 11 bases. The CDR3 reads CASSLRAGNEQFF. The CDR3 bases are TGTGCCAGCAGTCTCCGGGCTGGCAATGAGCAGTTCTTC.

This clonotype has a handful of counts. This sequence joins TRBV10-3 and TRBJ2-1, with a possible D match to TRBD2 (6 bases). The CDR3 totals 13 residues. Germline CDR1 and CDR2: ENHRY and SYGVKD. V lost 4 bases, J lost 7 bases, and 11 bases lay in between. The CDR3 here is CAISVIGRNEQFF. The CDR3 coding sequence is TGTGCCATCAGTGTTATAGGGAGGAATGAGCAGTTCTTC.

A few counts support this clonotype. The chain joins TRBV5-1 to TRBJ2-2; perhaps TRBD2 as D (5 bases). Trimming took off 1 base at V and 0 bases at J, with 10 bases between the two ends. This CDR3 comprises 16 residues. Germline V lookup: CDR1 SGHRS, CDR2 YFSETQ. The DNA for the CDR3 is TGCGCCAGCAGCTTGCGGACTCCCGCGAACACCGGGGAGCTGTTTTTT. Protein product: CASSLRTPANTGELFF.